This T cell receptor beta chain was found in a study of Graves' ophthalmopathy and Graves' hyperthyroidism (dated by TCRdb to between 2018 and 2020). Some background on the complete study: Hyperthyroidism was defined as stable when no progression to ophthalmopathy occurred within 18 months of follow-up. To explore V-J signatures that separate ophthalmopathy from hyperthyroidism, a discovery set of around 97 patients was enrolled, consisting of 40 to 45 with ophthalmopathy and around 57 with stable hyperthyroidism. In total, over 130 blood samples were TCR-sequenced: some 40 ophthalmopathy, some 75 hyperthyroidism and about 17 hyperthyroidism-to-ophthalmopathy patients. For independent validation, a separate cohort was made up of 18 hyperthyroidism patients plus 17 patients who later progressed from hyperthyroidism to ophthalmopathy. In six hyperthyroidism patients, T-cell repertoires of thyroid tissue and blood were compared. To tell Graves' ophthalmopathy apart from Graves' hyperthyroidism, and to predict which patients would progress to ophthalmopathy, the study relied on TCR beta repertoire signatures. Once sampling was done, hyperthyroidism patients were given methimazole at a starting dose of 30 mg daily, while ophthalmopathy patients were given high-dose intravenous methylprednisolone.

Hyperthyroidism patients were newly diagnosed, were aged 18 to 65 years, and had a disease duration under 2 months. Anyone with other autoimmune diseases, uncontrolled infections, pregnancy or lactation was excluded from the study. Diagnosis was based on clinical symptoms, serum thyroxine, TRAb, thyroid ultrasound and orbital computed tomography. Total RNA was extracted with Trizol reagent and quality-checked on an Agilent 2100 Bioanalyzer. For repertoire sequencing, TCR beta CDR3 regions were amplified from RNA transcripts. HTBI primers and the Qiagen OneStep RT-PCR kit were used in a first-round RT-PCR, which was followed by a second-round multiplex PCR, size selection and purification. Libraries were sequenced on an Illumina HiSeq2000 using paired-end 100 bp reads. The paper's processing steps were these. SOAPnuke was used to process the reads, throwing out any read that had adapters, had uncalled bases, had a mean Phred below 15, or lacked an exact constant-primer or identifier match. High-quality paired reads were merged with COPE v1.2.5. Unique nucleotide sequences were defined as clonotypes and aligned to IMGT TRB V, D and J references using MiTCR v1.1. Analysis was restricted to V-J combinations with a frequency above 0.0001, which covered 98% to 99.2% of repertoires. For each V-J combination, a TCR clonal expansion and chaos score was defined as the ratio of F50 clonal expansion to chaos observed in the TCRdist matrix. Features were reduced by Welch's t-statistics and random forest to about a dozen V-J combinations, which fed a naive Bayes classifier. Thyroid-blood repertoire similarity was quantified with the Morisita-Horn index. Clones were called with MiXCR by TCRdb after fastp trimmed the public reads at Q25, and only in-frame beta chains were retained. Rows with a matching CDR3 protein are joined into one entry that keeps the most common DNA and genes. The V and J calls reflect TCRdb's pipeline rather than the authors' work. For this sample there are a few hundred thousand distinct CDR3 sequences; less than 40% appear just once. Together, the top ten hold around 4.6% of the sample.

Overall study results and their limits: No statistical method was used to predetermine the sample size, and group allocation was not hidden from the investigators. In cross-validation, the 13-signature model distinguished ophthalmopathy from stable hyperthyroidism with around 90% sensitivity and 81% to 82% specificity, while in the test set the corresponding values were about 80% and 75%. Most of the expanded thyroid clonotypes with a frequency above 0.001 were also detected in blood, and it was suggested that the thyroid immune response may be reflected by blood repertoires. In validation, the model predicted ophthalmopathy progression with more than 70% sensitivity and approximately 72% specificity; about a dozen predicted patients were CT-confirmed with GO in a median of around 6.5 months.

V is pruned by 1 base and J by 2 bases, leaving 13 bases of the junction without a gene match. As encoded in the germline V gene (reference sequence), CDR1 is DFQATT while CDR2 is SNEGSKA. The CDR3, from cysteine to phenylalanine, totals 17 residues. The entry retains the CDR3 DNA only, 51 bases that are in frame from base 1. Details on this clonotype: It lacks a known antigen. A read error may be the cause here, since a much bigger clone is one base away.

Source material: peripheral blood or thyroid tissue (not recorded which). The receptor's source is an adult man with Graves' hyperthyroidism. The chain links TRBV20-1 with TRBJ2-7; 8 central bases correspond to TRBD1. The base sequence is TGCAGTGCTAGAGGGACAGGGCGGAGAGTTGGGACCTACGAGCAGTACTTC. Its coded protein is CSARGTGRRVGTYEQYF.